The subject of this entry is one T cell receptor (beta chain). This record belongs to a study of blood T cell repertoires in COVID-19. Produced via immunoSEQ multiplex PCR; TCRdb's table is partial and in-frame only. The sample comprises over 600,000 clones, 70% to 90% of which are singletons, and under 0.3% rests with the top ten. The sequence came from a woman in her late teens or twenties with acute or convalescent COVID-19. What was sequenced was peripheral blood.

The CDR3 is CAVGQGASNEKLFF. CDR3 nucleotides: TGTGCCGTTGGACAGGGGGCGTCGAATGAAAAACTGTTTTTT. This rearrangement joins TRBV10-3 to TRBJ1-4; 11 bases align to TRBD1. The length of the CDR3 is 14 residues. From germline, CDR1 is ENHRY and CDR2 SYGVKD. After removal of 11 bases from V and 5 bases from J, the junction contained 7 bases not matched to a gene.